Following are 21 T cell receptor beta chains from one sample sequenced in a study of sequential checkpoint blockade in melanoma. The table came from immunoSEQ multiplex PCR; TCRdb's copy has only in-frame clones and leaves some out. The data contain tens of thousands of clones, about 86% of them seen just once; the ten biggest clones take up roughly 22%. Treatment denoted: randomized to nivolumab then ipilimumab (arm A) or the reverse (arm B). The starting material was CD8+ T cells sorted from blood (inferred from file names), obtained from a patient given nivolumab and ipilimumab in sequence. Receptors originate from a human donor with melanoma.

The J gene is TRBJ2-3, the V gene TRBV5-8; TRBD2 agrees at 11 bases. Germline-derived CDR1 and CDR2 are SGHTS and YDEGEE. V was pared by 3 bases and J by 2 bases, with 5 bases of the junction left unmatched. This CDR3 is 16 amino acids long. CDR3 loop: CASSSGTSGITDTQYF. CDR3 DNA: TGTGCCAGCAGCTCAGGGACTAGCGGAATCACAGATACGCAGTATTTT.

This clone was picked up a small number of times. V usage is TRBV6-5 and J usage is TRBJ1-2; 7 bases are shared with TRBD1. The J segment lost 6 bases and the V segment lost 0 bases, leaving 7 bases of the junction unmatched. This CDR3 has 15 amino acids. Germline CDR1 MNHEY, CDR2 SVGAGI. DNA of the CDR3: TGTGCCAGCAGTTACTCGAGAGGGGGCTCGGATGGCTACACCTTC. It encodes CASSYSRGGSDGYTF.

The count of this clone is one. As DNA, the CDR3 is TGTGCCAGCAGGCCAAGGGACAGGGGGCTGCTCCTGAACACTGAAGCTTTCTTT. Translating gives CASRPRDRGLLLNTEAFF. This chain uses TRBV27 with TRBJ1-1; 12 nucleotides agree with TRBD1. V gave up 6 bases and J gave up 0 bases; unmatched junction bases: 11. The CDR3 covers 18 residues. Germline V gene data show CDR1 as MNHEY and CDR2 as SMNVEV (reference sequence).

The CDR3 is CASSSAGGGNGYTF. As DNA, the CDR3 is TGTGCCAGCAGCTCCGCAGGGGGCGGAAATGGCTACACCTTC. This rearrangement joins TRBV4-2 to TRBJ1-2, with 8 bases identical to TRBD1. Germline V lookup: CDR1 LGHNA, CDR2 YNFKEQ. Trimming cost V 5 bases and J 6 bases; bases outside gene matches: 8. The CDR3 spans 14 residues.

The chain uses TRBV27 and TRBJ2-1; D remains unclear. V shed 6 bases and J shed 9 bases, with 12 bases lying between them. The CDR3 extends over 12 amino acids. Germline-derived CDR1 and CDR2 are MNHEY and SMNVEV (reference sequence). The CDR3 reads CASRAEPGEQFF. In DNA, the CDR3 is TGTGCCAGCAGGGCTGAGCCGGGTGAGCAGTTCTTC.

The chain employs TRBV4-1 and TRBJ2-2; TRBD1 might be the D (5 bases). The CDR3 is 16 amino acids. In germline, CDR1 is MGHRA, CDR2 YSYEKL. V was cut by 1 base and J by 6 bases, with 15 bases left in between. The CDR3 is CASSQVRQGLPGELFF. CDR3 sequence (DNA): TGCGCCAGCAGCCAAGTTCGTCAGGGTCTACCCGGGGAGCTGTTTTTT.

The chain couples TRBV7-9 to TRBJ2-5; TRBD2 agrees at 9 bases. CDR1 is SEHNR, CDR2 FQNEAQ, per germline (reference sequence). This CDR3 has 15 amino acids. The junction had 6 bases not matched to a gene; V was cut back by 4 bases and J by 3 bases. CDR3 amino acids: CASSSNRLAEETQYF. The CDR3 bases are TGTGCCAGCAGCTCAAATCGACTAGCGGAAGAGACCCAGTACTTC.

The chain employs TRBV18 and TRBJ1-3; 7 bases fit TRBD1. CDR1 and CDR2 from the germline V gene are KGHSH and LQKENI. This CDR3 is 16 amino acids long. Trimming cost V 5 bases and J 2 bases; bases outside gene matches: 9. The CDR3 region has the DNA TGTGCCAGCTCAACTACCCTAGGGGGCACTGGAAACACCATATATTTT. Its protein is CASSTTLGGTGNTIYF.

This clone appeared a single time. V usage is TRBV6-4 and J usage is TRBJ2-3; 7 bases are a match to TRBD2. The CDR3 has 14 residues. The V segment lost 6 bases and the J segment 3 bases; nucleotides outside the gene matches: 6. Germline CDR1 and CDR2: MRHNA and SNTAGT. Here the CDR3 reads CASSQRDATDTQYF. In DNA form, the CDR3 reads TGTGCCAGCAGCCAGCGGGACGCAACAGATACGCAGTATTTT.

The chain employs TRBV11-3 and TRBJ2-1; 10 positions agree with TRBD1. CDR1 and CDR2 from the germline V gene are SGHNT and YENEEA. The CDR3 consists of 14 residues. V gave up 1 base and J gave up 10 bases; unmatched junction bases: 4. The CDR3: CASSLVGTGAEQFF. For the CDR3, the DNA is TGTGCCAGCAGCTTAGTGGGGACAGGGGCAGAGCAGTTCTTC.

V and J are TRBV7-2 and TRBJ2-2, with D uncertain. Trimming took 5 bases from V and 0 from J, leaving 13 bases between them. CDR1 is SGHTA and CDR2 is FQGNSA in the germline V gene. The CDR3 has 16 amino acids. CDR3 residues: CASSAPLATNTGELFF. CDR3 nucleotides: TGTGCCAGCAGCGCCCCCTTAGCCACGAACACCGGGGAGCTGTTTTTT. Full variable domain (rest looked up from reference TRBV7-2 and TRBJ2-2): GAGVSQSPSNKVTEKGKDVELRCDPISGHTALYWYRQSLGQGLEFLIYFQGNSAPDKSGLPSDRFSAERTGGSVSTLTIQRTQQEDSAVYLCASSAPLATNTGELFFGEGSRLTVL.

V and J are TRBV19 and TRBJ2-1, with a possible D match to TRBD1 (5 bases). CDR1 is LNHDA and CDR2 is SQIVND in the germline V gene (reference sequence). V lost 7 bases and J 1 base, leaving 11 bases between the germline ends. CDR3 length: 14 residues. CDR3 sequence: CASMFAGSYNEQFF. The CDR3 bases are TGTGCCAGTATGTTTGCAGGGTCCTACAATGAGCAGTTCTTC.

The gene calls are TRBV4-2 and TRBJ2-3, with a possible D match to TRBD1 (5 bases). Germline lookup yields CDR1 LGHNA and CDR2 YNFKEQ. V lost 0 bases and J lost 6, with 16 bases in between. The CDR3 runs to 16 residues. The CDR3 DNA is TGTGCCAGCAGCCAAGATCTGAGCAGGGATGCGGATACGCAGTATTTT. Amino acid sequence: CASSQDLSRDADTQYF.

The V and J genes are TRBV27 and TRBJ2-7; D gene ambiguous. V lost 4 bases and J 4 bases, leaving 14 bases between the germline ends. The CDR3 sequence is 14 residues long. Germline V CDR1 and CDR2: MNHEY, SMNVEV (reference sequence). For the CDR3, the DNA is TGTGCCAGCAGTTCAGCACGCGACATGTACGAGCAGTACTTC. Translated, it gives CASSSARDMYEQYF.

The chain links TRBV4-1 to TRBJ1-2; a possible D gene is TRBD1 (6 bases). The CDR3 totals 16 residues. Trimming pared 0 bases from V and 2 bases from J, leaving 13 bases between. CDR1 is MGHRA, CDR2 YSYEKL, per germline. DNA for the CDR3: TGCGCCAGCAGCCAAGAACCTACAGGGCCCAACTATGGCTACACCTTC. The encoded protein is CASSQEPTGPNYGYTF.

This clone is a singleton in its sample. The rearrangement uses TRBV27 and TRBJ1-1, with 7 positions matching TRBD1. CDR3 size: 13 residues. Per the germline V gene, CDR1 is MNHEY and CDR2 is SMNVEV (reference sequence). Trimming removed 10 bases from V and 1 base from J; junction bases left unmatched: 6. This CDR3 reads CATSTGWNTEAFF. The CDR3, as DNA: TGTGCCACCTCGACAGGGTGGAACACTGAAGCTTTCTTT.

The chain carries TRBV27 and TRBJ2-7, with 7 bases lining up with TRBD1. From germline, CDR1 is MNHEY and CDR2 SMNVEV (reference sequence). Trimming cost V 3 bases and J 1 base; bases outside gene matches: 6. This CDR3 is 15 amino acids long. CDR3 loop: CASSFLGRGSYEQYF. In DNA form, the CDR3 reads TGTGCCAGCAGTTTTTTGGGCAGGGGGTCCTACGAGCAGTACTTC.

This chain links TRBV2 with TRBJ2-3; 7 bases match TRBD2. With 4 bases clipped from V and 4 bases from J, the junction kept 11 bases outside the gene matches. The CDR3 spans 16 residues. Germline CDR1 is SNHLY and CDR2 is FYNNEI. Written as DNA, the CDR3 is TGTGCCAGCAGTGCGACTGAGACTAGCTATCCAGATACGCAGTATTTT. Protein sequence: CASSATETSYPDTQYF.

The chain carries TRBV6-5 and TRBJ2-7; TRBD2 matches at 7 bases. The CDR3 length is 14 residues. The trim removed 8 bases at V and 2 bases at J, leaving 9 bases unmatched. Germline V gene data show CDR1 as MNHEY and CDR2 as SVGAGI. The CDR3 region has the DNA TGTGCCAGCTCGAAGGCTAGCGGCACCTACGAGCAGTACTTC. As protein: CASSKASGTYEQYF.

CDR3 protein: CASRPPGRFYSNQPQHF. The CDR3 bases are TGTGCCAGCCGCCCCCCCGGGAGATTCTACAGCAATCAGCCCCAGCATTTT. This chain joins TRBV27 and TRBJ1-5; the D is unclear. V was trimmed by 8 bases and J by 1 base, leaving 21 bases between them. This CDR3 contains 17 residues. Per germline, CDR1 MNHEY and CDR2 SMNVEV (reference sequence).

The CDR3 protein is CASIPGQGFGNQPQHF. In DNA, the CDR3 is TGTGCCAGTATACCGGGACAGGGGTTTGGCAATCAGCCCCAGCATTTT. The chain is built from TRBV14 and TRBJ1-5; TRBD1 aligns across 10 bases. The CDR3 length is 16 residues. The J segment lost 2 bases and the V segment lost 9 bases, leaving 10 bases of the junction unmatched. Looked up from germline, CDR1 is SGHDN and CDR2 is FVKESK.